One and the same sample provided the 18 T cell receptor beta chains below, sequenced in a study of cytomegalovirus exposure and HLA in healthy donors. The repertoire was sequenced with immunoSEQ multiplex PCR; TCRdb's copy has only in-frame clones and lacks some. The sample yields approximately 220,000 clones, approximately 87% seen once. Sequences were obtained from PBMCs. All receptors derive from a young man in good health and CMV-seronegative.

V gene TRBV15 combines with J gene TRBJ1-5, with D perhaps TRBD1 (6 bases). Germline lookup yields CDR1 LNHNV and CDR2 YYDKDF (reference sequence). V was shortened by 5 bases and J by 5 bases, with 10 bases between the two germline ends. The CDR3 spans 13 residues. The CDR3 sequence: CATSWGLDQPQHF. The CDR3 nucleotides read TGTGCCACCAGCTGGGGGCTTGATCAGCCCCAGCATTTT.

The chain carries TRBV19 and TRBJ2-7; TRBD1 agrees at 7 bases. Trimming at V came to 6 bases and at J to 3 bases, leaving 17 bases not matched to a gene. This CDR3 contains 17 residues. The germline V gene has CDR1 LNHDA and CDR2 SQIVND (reference sequence). Here the CDR3 DNA reads TGTGCCAGTAGAACCATCTCCCGGGATACAGGGGACTACGAGCAGTACTTC. It yields the protein CASRTISRDTGDYEQYF.

The J gene is TRBJ2-3, the V gene TRBV2; the match to TRBD2 covers 11 bases. CDR1 SNHLY and CDR2 FYNNEI come from the germline V gene. V gave up 1 base and J gave up 2 bases; unmatched junction bases: 2. CDR3 length equals 16 residues. The CDR3 spells CASSEGLAGHTDTQYF. The CDR3 DNA follows: TGTGCCAGCAGTGAAGGACTAGCGGGGCACACAGATACGCAGTATTTT.

This clone was counted a few times. This chain connects TRBV18 to TRBJ1-1, with D possibly matching TRBD1 (5 bases). The CDR3 contains 15 residues. V shed 0 bases and J shed 1 base, with 9 bases lying between them. Per the germline V gene, CDR1 is KGHSH and CDR2 is LQKENI. This CDR3 reads CASSPPRQGNTEAFF. As DNA, the CDR3 is TGTGCCAGCTCACCACCGAGGCAGGGGAACACTGAAGCTTTCTTT.

This clone was detected a few times. The chain links TRBV29-1 to TRBJ2-7; D is perhaps TRBD2 (5 bases). This CDR3 is built from 13 residues. V lost 3 bases and J lost 6, with 15 bases in between. Germline CDR1 is SQVTM and CDR2 is ANQGSEA. CDR3 sequence: CSVDTGIRSEQYF. CDR3 in DNA: TGCAGCGTTGATACGGGGATTCGATCCGAGCAGTACTTC.

This chain connects TRBV28 to TRBJ1-2; 8 nucleotides line up with TRBD1. V shed 7 bases, J shed 11 bases, and the junction held 15 bases outside the gene matches. The CDR3 runs to 14 residues. Germline assignment: CDR1 MDHEN and CDR2 SYDVKM. CDR3 in amino acids: CASILDRVGYMYTF. The CDR3 coding sequence is TGTGCCAGCATCCTGGACAGGGTGGGTTACATGTACACCTTC.

The V call is TRBV5-1, the J call TRBJ2-7; D may be TRBD2 (5 bases). V gave up 0 bases and J gave up 8 bases, with 18 bases separating them. Germline V gene data show CDR1 as SGHRS and CDR2 as YFSETQ. There are 15 residues in the CDR3. The CDR3: CASSLEPGRSGKQYF. Written as DNA, the CDR3 is TGCGCCAGCAGCTTGGAGCCCGGTAGGTCGGGGAAGCAGTACTTC. The full variable domain, completed using reference TRBV5-1 and TRBJ2-7, is KAGVTQTPRYLIKTRGQQVTLSCSPISGHRSVSWYQQTPGQGLQFLFEYFSETQRNKGNFPGRFSGRQFSNSRSEMNVSTLELGDSALYLCASSLEPGRSGKQYFGPGTRLTVT.

The gene calls are TRBV18 and TRBJ2-3, with TRBD1 matching over 10 bases. V was pared by 8 bases and J by 4 bases, with 6 bases of the junction left unmatched. Germline values: CDR1 KGHSH, CDR2 LQKENI. The CDR3 length is 14 residues. The CDR3 protein is CASTDRGRPDTQYF. The CDR3 DNA reads as TGTGCCAGCACCGACAGGGGGCGTCCAGATACGCAGTATTTT.

The chain is built from TRBV6-5 and TRBJ2-7; D not resolved. CDR1 and CDR2 (germline): MNHEY, SVGAGI. The V end lost 6 bases, the J end lost 0 bases, and 12 bases lay between the germline ends. This CDR3 is 14 amino acids long. CDR3 residues: CASRSPGSSYEQYF. The CDR3 region has the DNA TGTGCCAGCAGGTCCCCAGGTAGCTCCTACGAGCAGTACTTC.

The rearrangement links TRBV7-9 to TRBJ1-2; 7 nucleotides agree with TRBD1. Germline CDR1 is SEHNR and CDR2 is FQNEAQ (reference sequence). Trimming at V came to 4 bases and at J to 6 bases, leaving 2 bases not matched to a gene. The CDR3 loop spans 12 amino acids. The CDR3 protein is CASSYRGDGYTF. CDR3 sequence (DNA): TGTGCCAGCAGCTACAGGGGTGATGGCTACACCTTC.

In DNA form, the CDR3 reads TGTGCCAGCAGCTTAGCGGGAGGGAGCACAGATACGCAGTATTTT. This gives the protein CASSLAGGSTDTQYF. The chain uses TRBV7-9 and TRBJ2-3, with 7 bases lining up with TRBD2. The length of the CDR3 is 15 residues. V lost 0 bases, J lost 0 bases, and 0 bases stayed unmatched. Germline V gene data show CDR1 as SEHNR and CDR2 as FQNEAQ (reference sequence).

The chain carries TRBV7-9 and TRBJ1-3; TRBD1 matches 7 bases. V was pared by 7 bases and J by 1 base, with 4 bases of the junction left unmatched. Germline CDR1 and CDR2: SEHNR and FQNEAQ (reference sequence). CDR3 length: 14 amino acids. CDR3 bases: TGTGCCAGCACCAGGGGGGAATCTGGAAACACCATATATTTT. This translates into CASTRGESGNTIYF.

This clone was recorded only once. The CDR3 DNA reads as TGTGCCAGCAGCTTAGATCCGGGGAGCCTGGCGTACTATGGCTACACCTTC. It codes for CASSLDPGSLAYYGYTF. This chain links TRBV11-2 with TRBJ1-2; D not certain. CDR3 length equals 17 residues. V lost 0 bases to trimming and J lost 3 bases, with 17 bases between them. Germline CDR1 and CDR2: SGHAT and FQNNGV.

The chain is built from TRBV6-1 and TRBJ1-5; D perhaps matches TRBD1 (6 bases). Germline lookup yields CDR1 MNHNS and CDR2 SASEGT. Trimming stripped 6 bases from V and 6 bases from J, with 12 bases between. CDR3 size: 13 residues. CDR3 sequence (DNA): TGTGCCAGCAGAGGCGGGGGCGTTCAGCCCCAGCATTTT. It codes for CASRGGGVQPQHF.

This chain connects TRBV4-1 to TRBJ2-3; tentative D call: TRBD1 (6 bases). Trimming left V 0 bases short and J 9 bases short, with 16 bases between. The CDR3 runs to 15 residues. Germline V CDR1 and CDR2: MGHRA, YSYEKL. CDR3 sequence: CASSQDLGALVTQYF. As DNA, the CDR3 is TGCGCCAGCAGCCAAGATCTGGGGGCTCTAGTGACGCAGTATTTT.

This sequence joins TRBV5-8 and TRBJ2-1; D not certain. The germline gives CDR1 SGHTS, CDR2 YDEGEE. The CDR3 runs 16 residues. V lost 0 bases and J lost 8, with 18 bases in between. The CDR3 coding sequence is TGTGCCAGCAGCTTGGGTCGAGGAGCAATGTTTGATGAGCAGTTCTTC. Its protein is CASSLGRGAMFDEQFF. Complete variable domain (other parts from reference TRBV5-8 and TRBJ2-1): EAGVTQSPTHLIKTRGQQATLRCSPISGHTSVYWYQQALGLGLQFLLWYDEGEERNRGNFPPRFSGRQFPNYSSELNVNALELEDSALYLCASSLGRGAMFDEQFFGPGTRLTVL.

The chain carries TRBV11-2 and TRBJ2-7; D not resolved. Trimming stripped 4 bases from V and 0 bases from J, with 13 bases between. The CDR3 consists of 15 residues. Germline CDR1 is SGHAT and CDR2 is FQNNGV. The CDR3 here is CASSSGWPNSYEQYF. CDR3 sequence (DNA): TGTGCCAGCAGCTCTGGCTGGCCCAACTCCTACGAGCAGTACTTC.

V gene TRBV2 combines with J gene TRBJ2-5; 7 bases are shared with TRBD1. CDR1 and CDR2 (germline): SNHLY, FYNNEI. CDR3 length: 13 amino acids. The J segment lost 7 bases and the V segment lost 8 bases, leaving 10 bases of the junction unmatched. The DNA for the CDR3 is TGTGCCAGCTCCCGAGACAGGGACGGGACCCAGTACTTC. This encodes CASSRDRDGTQYF.